This T cell receptor (beta chain) emerged from a study of sequential checkpoint blockade in melanoma. Study context: Patients were randomized 1:1 to nivolumab-then-ipilimumab or ipilimumab-then-nivolumab first-line. After both sequences, patients received maintenance nivolumab.

Sequencing used immunoSEQ multiplex PCR; TCRdb keeps in-frame clones, though not all of them. The sample includes about 8,400 clones, around three fifths of them seen just once. Treatment given: randomized to nivolumab then ipilimumab (arm A) or the reverse (arm B). Patients had received no earlier DNA-damaging chemotherapy. PBMC sorting kept live CD3+CD8+ cells without CD19 or CD56. This clone was picked up a small number of times. The TCR sequence derives from a human donor with melanoma. Sequenced here: CD8+ T cells sorted from blood (inferred from file names), sampled from a patient given nivolumab and ipilimumab in sequence.

The DNA for the CDR3 is TGCGCCAGCAGCCGGAGGGCCGATGAAGCTTTCTTT. Translated: CASSRRADEAFF. The chain couples TRBV4-1 to TRBJ1-1; D call uncertain. Per the germline V gene, CDR1 is MGHRA and CDR2 is YSYEKL. The CDR3 loop spans 12 amino acids. The V and J ends lost 4 bases and 7 bases respectively, with 10 bases between them.